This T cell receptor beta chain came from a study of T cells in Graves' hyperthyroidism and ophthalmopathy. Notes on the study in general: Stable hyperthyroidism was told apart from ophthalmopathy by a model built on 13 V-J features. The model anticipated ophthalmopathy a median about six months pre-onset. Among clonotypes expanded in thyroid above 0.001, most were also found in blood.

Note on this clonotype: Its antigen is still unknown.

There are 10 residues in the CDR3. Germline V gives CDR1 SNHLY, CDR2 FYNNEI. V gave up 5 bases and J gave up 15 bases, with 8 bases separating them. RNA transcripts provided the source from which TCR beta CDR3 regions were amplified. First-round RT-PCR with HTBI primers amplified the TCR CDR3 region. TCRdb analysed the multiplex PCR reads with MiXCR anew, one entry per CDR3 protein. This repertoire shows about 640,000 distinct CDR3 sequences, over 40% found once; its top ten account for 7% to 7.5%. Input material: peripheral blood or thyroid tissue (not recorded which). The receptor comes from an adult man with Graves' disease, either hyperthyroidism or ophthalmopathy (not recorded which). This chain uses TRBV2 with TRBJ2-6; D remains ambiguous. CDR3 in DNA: TGTGCCAGCAGTAAAGGGTACCTGACTTTC. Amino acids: CASSKGYLTF. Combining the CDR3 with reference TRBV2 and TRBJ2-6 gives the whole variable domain EPEVTQTPSHQVTQMGQEVILRCVPISNHLYFYWYRQILGQKVEFLVSFYNNEISEKSEIFDDQFSVERPDGSNFTLKIRSTKLEDSAMYFCASSKGYLTFGAGSRLTVL.